These 20 T cell receptor beta chains were sequenced from one sample in a study of siplizumab effects on memory and regulatory T cells. Some clones are missing from TCRdb's copy, which holds only in-frame ones; the method was immunoSEQ multiplex PCR. The data contain around 97,000 clones, 85% to 95% of them singletons. The sequenced material came from non-Treg CD4+ T cells sorted from blood. The receptors stem from a human donor in good health.

The chain combines TRBV21-1 with TRBJ2-5. TRBV21-1 is marked as a pseudogene. The CDR3 is 14 amino acids. The CDR3 sequence is CASSKGIGEETQYF. CDR3 coding DNA: TGTGCCAGCAGCAAAGGAATTGGGGAAGAGACCCAGTACTTC.

The rearrangement links TRBV2 to TRBJ2-1, with 13 bases that match TRBD2. The CDR3 runs 15 residues. Germline V gives CDR1 SNHLY, CDR2 FYNNEI. Losses at the gene ends were 4 bases for V and 12 bases for J; bases not matched to a gene: 9. The CDR3 here is CASSAGTSGTGRQFF. In DNA form, the CDR3 reads TGTGCCAGCAGTGCGGGGACTAGCGGGACCGGGAGGCAGTTCTTC. Complete variable domain (other parts from reference TRBV2 and TRBJ2-1): EPEVTQTPSHQVTQMGQEVILRCVPISNHLYFYWYRQILGQKVEFLVSFYNNEISEKSEIFDDQFSVERPDGSNFTLKIRSTKLEDSAMYFCASSAGTSGTGRQFFGPGTRLTVL.

The CDR3 DNA is TGTGCCAGCAGCGCGGCCGCGGGCGGGAGTAGATACGAGCAGTACTTC. Translation gives CASSAAAGGSRYEQYF. The chain uses TRBV9 and TRBJ2-7; TRBD2 matches at 7 bases. After removal of 3 bases from V and 4 bases from J, the junction contained 13 bases not matched to a gene. The CDR3 is made up of 16 amino acids. Per germline, CDR1 SGDLS and CDR2 YYNGEE.

The V gene is TRBV7-2, the J gene TRBJ1-2; 10 nucleotides match TRBD1. Losses at the gene ends were 5 bases for V and 5 bases for J; bases not matched to a gene: 2. CDR3 length: 13 amino acids. Germline V lookup: CDR1 SGHTA, CDR2 FQGNSA. CDR3 in amino acids: CASSRDRGYGYTF. CDR3 coding DNA: TGTGCCAGCAGCCGGGACAGGGGTTATGGCTACACCTTC.

This clone occurred once. The rearrangement links TRBV25-1 to TRBJ2-3; the D gene could be TRBD1 or TRBD2 (6 bases each). V lost 6 bases, J lost 9 bases, and 13 bases lay in between. CDR3 length: 12 residues. Germline V CDR1 and CDR2: MGHDK, SYGVNS. The CDR3 spells CASRKVGGTQYF. The CDR3 bases are TGTGCCAGCAGAAAGGTAGGGGGGACGCAGTATTTT.

V usage is TRBV14 and J usage is TRBJ2-1, with 8 bases that match TRBD2. The junction had 2 bases not matched to a gene; V was cut back by 4 bases and J by 0 bases. The CDR3 extends over 15 amino acids. Per germline, CDR1 SGHDN and CDR2 FVKESK. The CDR3, as DNA: TGTGCCAGCAGCCGGAGCGGGAGCTCCTACAATGAGCAGTTCTTC. It translates to CASSRSGSSYNEQFF.

This chain joins TRBV27 and TRBJ1-2, with no clear D. This CDR3 comprises 12 residues. Trimming stripped 5 bases from V and 8 bases from J, with 12 bases between. Germline CDR1 and CDR2: MNHEY and SMNVEV (reference sequence). In DNA, the CDR3 is TGTGCCAGCAGTGAAAGGTACGACGGCTACACCTTC. Amino acid sequence: CASSERYDGYTF.

The V gene is TRBV30, the J gene TRBJ1-4, with no clear D. The CDR3 consists of 13 residues. Germline-derived CDR1 and CDR2 are GTSNPN and SVGIG (reference sequence). V was cut by 0 bases and J by 8 bases, with 10 bases left in between. Here the CDR3 reads CAWSVQLGEKLFF. CDR3 coding DNA: TGTGCCTGGAGTGTACAATTGGGAGAAAAACTGTTTTTT.

The rearrangement joins TRBV11-2 to TRBJ1-4, with D uncertain. V was trimmed by 1 base and J by 8 bases, leaving 17 bases between them. Per the germline V gene, CDR1 is SGHAT and CDR2 is FQNNGV. The CDR3 is 16 amino acids. The CDR3 nucleotides read TGTGCCAGCAGCTTAGTGGGCGGTTCAGAGGGAGAAAAACTGTTTTTT. It yields the protein CASSLVGGSEGEKLFF.

This clone has just one count. This sequence joins TRBV6-1 and TRBJ2-7, with TRBD2 matching over 11 bases. This CDR3 contains 19 residues. The trim removed 4 bases at V and 4 bases at J, leaving 18 bases unmatched. Germline CDR1 and CDR2: MNHNS and SASEGT. The DNA for the CDR3 is TGTGCCAGCAGTGGGGGTCCGGTTATGACTAGCGGGATCGTTTACGAGCAGTACTTC. This encodes CASSGGPVMTSGIVYEQYF.

The chain combines TRBV28 with TRBJ1-2, with D unclear. Deletions cut 5 bases from V and 7 bases from J, with 17 bases between. This CDR3 region has 14 residues. From germline, CDR1 is MDHEN and CDR2 SYDVKM. This chain's CDR3 is CASSPPADVGGYTF. The CDR3, as DNA: TGTGCCAGCAGTCCGCCCGCGGATGTCGGTGGCTACACCTTC.

The V call is TRBV15, the J call TRBJ2-5, with no clear D. The CDR3 runs 14 residues. Germline assignment: CDR1 LNHNV and CDR2 YYDKDF (reference sequence). V lost 0 bases, J lost 4 bases, and 9 bases lay in between. The CDR3: CATSRDRARETQYF. DNA for the CDR3: TGTGCCACCAGCAGAGATAGGGCCAGAGAGACCCAGTACTTC.

The V call is TRBV9, the J call TRBJ2-2; TRBD1 agrees at 10 bases. With 4 bases clipped from V and 3 bases from J, the junction kept 6 bases outside the gene matches. The CDR3 is 16 amino acids. Germline V gives CDR1 SGDLS, CDR2 YYNGEE. CDR3 nucleotides: TGTGCCAGCAGCTCCCGACAGGGGGCTGACACCGGGGAGCTGTTTTTT. Protein: CASSSRQGADTGELFF.

This rearrangement joins TRBV11-2 to TRBJ2-7; D remains unclear. The CDR3 extends over 14 amino acids. CDR1 is SGHAT and CDR2 is FQNNGV in the germline V gene. Between the trimmed V and J ends, which lost 1 base and 2 bases, there was a span of 9 bases. This CDR3 reads CASSLVPRTYEQYF. CDR3 coding DNA: TGTGCCAGCAGCTTAGTACCCAGGACCTACGAGCAGTACTTC. The full variable domain, in which reference TRBV11-2 and TRBJ2-7 provide the parts outside the CDR3, is EAGVAQSPRYKIIEKRQSVAFWCNPISGHATLYWYQQILGQGPKLLIQFQNNGVVDDSQLPKDRFSAERLKGVDSTLKIQPAKLEDSAVYLCASSLVPRTYEQYFGPGTRLTVT.

This chain links TRBV5-1 with TRBJ2-7, with D unclear. In germline, CDR1 is SGHRS, CDR2 YFSETQ. The V and J ends lost 4 bases and 0 bases respectively, with 14 bases between them. This CDR3 is 15 amino acids long. The CDR3 sequence is CASSVQTPSSYEQYF. The CDR3 DNA reads TGCGCCAGCAGCGTCCAGACCCCGAGCTCCTACGAGCAGTACTTC.

The CDR3 is CASRPWTLAGVADTQYF. DNA for the CDR3: TGTGCCAGCAGGCCTTGGACCCTAGCGGGAGTGGCAGATACGCAGTATTTT. The V call is TRBV28, the J call TRBJ2-3, with 10 bases that match TRBD2. The CDR3 contains 17 residues. V lost 6 bases, J lost 4 bases, and 13 bases stayed unmatched. CDR1 is MDHEN, CDR2 SYDVKM, per germline.

This chain uses TRBV7-2 with TRBJ1-2; D remains ambiguous. The CDR3 length is 13 residues. The germline gives CDR1 SGHTA, CDR2 FQGNSA. V shed 4 bases and J shed 0 bases, with 6 bases lying between them. The CDR3 DNA is TGTGCCAGCAGCTCCGCCGCTAACTATGGCTACACCTTC. Translating gives CASSSAANYGYTF.

The chain recombines TRBV5-8 with TRBJ2-1, with a weak D call TRBD2 (6 bases). The CDR3 runs 13 residues. Germline CDR1 and CDR2: SGHTS and YDEGEE. The V gene lost 5 bases and the J gene lost 6 bases, with 12 bases spanning the gap. The CDR3 region is CASRLRGGNEQFF. CDR3 in DNA: TGTGCCAGCAGGTTAAGGGGAGGCAATGAGCAGTTCTTC.

In DNA form, the CDR3 reads TGTGCCAGCAGCTCAAAGGGCTTGGCCGAGCAGTACTTC. The encoded protein is CASSSKGLAEQYF. This chain joins TRBV7-9 and TRBJ2-7; D ambiguous. There are 13 residues in the CDR3. Germline CDR1 reads SEHNR; CDR2 reads FQNEAQ (reference sequence). V lost 4 bases, J lost 6 bases, and 13 bases lay in between.

The rearrangement uses TRBV7-9 and TRBJ2-3; 9 nucleotides align to TRBD2. Unmatched junction bases numbered 1, after V lost 8 bases and J lost 1 base. CDR3 size: 13 residues. Germline CDR1 reads SEHNR; CDR2 reads FQNEAQ (reference sequence). The CDR3 loop is CASGGGGTDTQYF. The CDR3 DNA follows: TGTGCCAGCGGCGGGGGGGGCACAGATACGCAGTATTTT.